These 20 T cell receptor beta chains were all obtained from the same sample, sequenced in a study of radiation and T cells in renal cell carcinoma. This table comes from immunoSEQ multiplex PCR, and its TCRdb copy is limited to in-frame clones, with some not included. The table lists around 16,000 clones, around 60% of them singletons. Treatment here: treatment-naive control, cytoreductive nephrectomy. This specimen was tumor tissue, taken from a patient whose treatment was nephrectomy without radiotherapy. Receptors originate from a man between 45 and 60 years old with renal cell carcinoma.

CDR3 bases: TGTGCCAGCAGCTTAGGATCGGGGGTTGACGAGCAGTACTTC. Protein: CASSLGSGVDEQYF. The chain recombines TRBV7-9 with TRBJ2-7; a weak D match, TRBD2 (6 bases). CDR1 and CDR2 (germline): SEHNR, FQNEAQ (reference sequence). Trimming cost V 1 base and J 5 bases, with 12 bases left between them. CDR3 size: 14 residues.

The chain combines TRBV11-2 with TRBJ1-1; 8 bases match TRBD1. CDR3 length: 14 residues. Trimming cost V 5 bases and J 5 bases; bases outside gene matches: 7. The germline V gene has CDR1 SGHAT and CDR2 FQNNGV. The CDR3 here is CASSPGQGGTEAFF. The CDR3 bases are TGTGCCAGCAGCCCTGGACAGGGTGGGACTGAAGCTTTCTTT.

The chain is built from TRBV18 and TRBJ1-1; no clear D gene. Looked up from germline, CDR1 is KGHSH and CDR2 is LQKENI. V was shortened by 8 bases and J by 6 bases, with 16 bases between the two germline ends. The CDR3 runs to 13 residues. Here the CDR3 reads CASRLPDRPEAFF. The CDR3 DNA reads TGTGCCAGCCGACTGCCCGATCGCCCTGAAGCTTTCTTT.

The sample holds a few counts of this clone. CDR3 region: CASSPGTEETQYF. In DNA form, the CDR3 reads TGTGCCAGCAGCCCCGGGACAGAAGAGACCCAGTACTTC. The chain employs TRBV11-2 and TRBJ2-5; 7 bases line up with TRBD1. After removal of 5 bases from V and 3 bases from J, the junction contained 3 bases not matched to a gene. In germline, CDR1 is SGHAT, CDR2 FQNNGV. The CDR3 totals 13 residues.

The CDR3 region has the DNA TGTGCCAGCAGCCAAGAGGACAGGTTAGGGGCCCAGTACTTC. As protein: CASSQEDRLGAQYF. The chain uses TRBV14 and TRBJ2-5; TRBD1 agrees at 7 bases. The CDR3 consists of 14 residues. The V and J ends lost 0 bases and 9 bases, in that order; junction bases with no gene match: 7. Germline values: CDR1 SGHDN, CDR2 FVKESK.

The chain recombines TRBV19 with TRBJ2-1; TRBD2 agrees at 7 bases. Trimming removed 3 bases from V and 5 bases from J; junction bases left unmatched: 10. This CDR3 contains 16 residues. Looked up from germline, CDR1 is LNHDA and CDR2 is SQIVND (reference sequence). The CDR3 bases are TGTGCCAGTAGTATCGGACTAGTACTAGGACACAATGAGCAGTTCTTC. Amino acid sequence: CASSIGLVLGHNEQFF.

The chain is built from TRBV4-2 and TRBJ1-4; perhaps TRBD1 as D (5 bases). V lost 3 bases and J lost 0, with 23 bases in between. This CDR3 has 20 residues. Germline V gene sequence: CDR1 LGHNA, CDR2 YNFKEQ. Written as DNA, the CDR3 is TGTGCCAGCAGCCACCGGGCCGGGACTGCTCTGGAGGCAACTAATGAAAAACTGTTTTTT. Its protein product is CASSHRAGTALEATNEKLFF.

The chain uses TRBV10-3 and TRBJ2-1; the D is unclear. Trimming shortened V by 4 bases and J by 5 bases, and 6 bases separated the two germline ends. The CDR3 runs to 12 residues. Germline lookup yields CDR1 ENHRY and CDR2 SYGVKD. CDR3 in amino acids: CAISVTNNEQFF. The CDR3 DNA sequence: TGTGCCATCAGTGTCACAAACAATGAGCAGTTCTTC.

This clone was detected a few times. This chain links TRBV5-4 with TRBJ1-6; D might be TRBD1 (6 bases). The CDR3 length is 14 residues. CDR1 SGHNT and CDR2 YYREEE come from the germline V gene (reference sequence). V shed 4 bases and J shed 13 bases, with 18 bases lying between them. The CDR3 is CASSVTQTGWPLHF. The CDR3 coding sequence is TGTGCCAGCAGCGTAACGCAGACAGGATGGCCCCTCCACTTT. The entire variable domain, with the rest obtained from reference TRBV5-4 and TRBJ1-6, is as follows: ETGVTQSPTHLIKTRGQQVTLRCSSQSGHNTVSWYQQALGQGPQFIFQYYREEENGRGNFPPRFSGLQFPNYSSELNVNALELDDSALYLCASSVTQTGWPLHFGNGTRLTVT.

The chain uses TRBV7-9 and TRBJ2-7; D may be TRBD1 (6 bases). CDR3 length: 13 residues. V was pared by 2 bases and J by 5 bases, with 10 bases between. Looked up from germline, CDR1 is SEHNR and CDR2 is FQNEAQ (reference sequence). CDR3 DNA sequence: TGTGCCAGCAGCTTACGGAGACAGGACGAGCAGTACTTC. It specifies CASSLRRQDEQYF. The full variable domain, completed using reference TRBV7-9 and TRBJ2-7, is DTGVSQNPRHKITKRGQNVTFRCDPISEHNRLYWYRQTLGQGPEFLTYFQNEAQLEKSRLLSDRFSAERPKGSFSTLEIQRTEQGDSAMYLCASSLRRQDEQYFGPGTRLTVT.

The chain joins TRBV30 to TRBJ1-1; D might be TRBD1 (5 bases). Trimming took off 4 bases at V and 4 bases at J, with 16 bases between the two ends. CDR3 length: 14 residues. Germline loops: CDR1 GTSNPN, CDR2 SVGIG (reference sequence). The CDR3 sequence is CAWTRALGVTEAFF. The CDR3 DNA sequence: TGTGCCTGGACCAGAGCGTTAGGGGTCACTGAAGCTTTCTTT.

The V and J genes are TRBV7-5 and TRBJ1-2. TRBV7-5 is a pseudogene. There are 14 residues in the CDR3. The DNA of the CDR3 is TGTGTCAGAAACTCCCATCGGGGCCACTATGGCTACACCTTC. It codes for CVRNSHRGHYGYTF.

V and J are TRBV18 and TRBJ1-6; 7 positions match TRBD1. Trimming took 2 bases from V and 1 from J; bases not matched to a gene: 5. The CDR3 consists of 17 residues. Germline CDR1 KGHSH, CDR2 LQKENI. Here the CDR3 DNA reads TGTGCCAGCTCACCAACAGGGGCGGGGTCCTATAATTCACCCCTCCACTTT. Its protein is CASSPTGAGSYNSPLHF.

The rearrangement links TRBV11-2 to TRBJ2-7; possibly TRBD1 or TRBD2 for D (6 bases each). The CDR3 extends over 15 amino acids. Trimming removed 1 base at V and 2 bases at J, with 12 bases between. Germline V gives CDR1 SGHAT, CDR2 FQNNGV. The CDR3 bases are TGTGCCAGCAGCTTAGCTGGGGGGCCTCCCTACGAGCAGTACTTC. Its translation: CASSLAGGPPYEQYF.

The J gene is TRBJ1-2, the V gene TRBV7-9, with TRBD1 as a possible D gene (6 bases). Trimming pared 3 bases from V and 4 bases from J, leaving 12 bases between. Germline values: CDR1 SEHNR, CDR2 FQNEAQ (reference sequence). The CDR3 runs to 14 residues. The CDR3 protein is CASSFQGRGYGYTF. As DNA, the CDR3 is TGTGCCAGCAGCTTTCAGGGGCGCGGCTATGGCTACACCTTC.

J is TRBJ2-1 and V is TRBV7-2; D might be TRBD2 (6 bases). Trimming took 5 bases from V and 6 from J, leaving 17 bases between them. Germline CDR1 SGHTA, CDR2 FQGNSA. The CDR3 has 15 amino acids. CDR3 region: CASSRFGGAANEQFF. The DNA of the CDR3 is TGTGCCAGCAGCCGATTCGGGGGAGCCGCCAATGAGCAGTTCTTC.

The rearrangement joins TRBV5-6 to TRBJ1-1, with no clear D. The CDR3 runs 16 residues. The V end lost 4 bases, the J end lost 9 bases, and 25 bases lay between the germline ends. Germline V lookup: CDR1 SGHDT, CDR2 YYEEEE. CDR3 region: CASSTPRSGLLSQAFF. The CDR3 DNA is TGTGCCAGCAGCACGCCACGCTCCGGACTTCTCAGTCAAGCTTTCTTT.

V and J are TRBV2 and TRBJ2-6; D is possibly TRBD1 (6 bases). The CDR3 consists of 17 residues. From germline, CDR1 is SNHLY and CDR2 FYNNEI. V was clipped by 5 bases and J by 0 bases, with 14 bases between them. Here the CDR3 DNA reads TGTGCCAGCAGTACAGGGTTAGCTCGCTCTGGGGCCAACGTCCTGACTTTC. Its protein is CASSTGLARSGANVLTF.

The genes are TRBV29-1 and TRBJ1-2; no clear D gene. CDR1 SQVTM and CDR2 ANQGSEA come from the germline V gene. V shed 3 bases and J shed 5 bases, with 10 bases lying between them. This CDR3 contains 12 residues. CDR3 loop: CSVEDRVYGYTF. The CDR3, as DNA: TGCAGCGTTGAGGATCGAGTTTATGGCTACACCTTC.

The chain couples TRBV7-9 to TRBJ1-3; D remains unclear. V dropped 4 bases and J dropped 11 bases, with 21 bases sitting between them. The CDR3 has 15 amino acids. Germline CDR1 is SEHNR and CDR2 is FQNEAQ (reference sequence). The CDR3 here is CASSSSGLTSVPIYF. DNA for the CDR3: TGTGCCAGCAGCTCCTCGGGCCTTACTTCGGTACCCATATATTTT.